A single sample is the source of the 7 T cell receptor beta chains below, sequenced in a study of shared clonotypes between healthy human individuals. Data came from immunoSEQ multiplex PCR; TCRdb stores just in-frame clones and leaves some out. The top ten clones hold roughly 0.13% of a sample with some 2,100,000 clones, around 95% of them seen once. Input material: naive CD4+ T cells sorted from blood. As for subset: CD45RA+ positively selected. All receptors derive from a man between 18 and 35 years old in good health.

This chain connects TRBV29-1 to TRBJ1-2, with TRBD1 as a possible D gene (5 bases). The germline gives CDR1 SQVTM, CDR2 ANQGSEA. The CDR3 spans 14 residues. Trimming removed 6 bases from V and 2 bases from J, with 16 bases in between. The CDR3 DNA is TGCAGCGTCCCTAAACCCACAGGAAACTATGGCTACACCTTC. This sequence encodes CSVPKPTGNYGYTF.

The chain recombines TRBV5-1 with TRBJ2-3, with 9 bases aligning to TRBD2. Trimming removed 1 base from V and 6 bases from J; junction bases left unmatched: 6. This CDR3 contains 15 residues. Germline V gene data show CDR1 as SGHRS and CDR2 as YFSETQ. CDR3 protein: CASSLSLAGVDTQYF. Here the CDR3 DNA reads TGCGCCAGCAGCTTGTCACTAGCGGGTGTGGATACGCAGTATTTT.

Worth noting for this clone: The junction differs from germline at one of its ends, possibly a read error. This chain uses TRBV5-5 with TRBJ1-6; no clear D. CDR1 and CDR2 from the germline V gene are SGHKS and YYEKEE (reference sequence). This CDR3 is built from 13 residues. CDR3 bases: TGTGCCAGCAGGTTGGAGCCTAATTCACCCCTCCACTTT. Translating it yields CASRLEPNSPLHF.

The V gene is TRBV15, the J gene TRBJ1-4; D not resolved. CDR1 LNHNV and CDR2 YYDKDF come from the germline V gene (reference sequence). The CDR3 sequence is 16 residues long. Trimming cost V 3 bases and J 8 bases, with 19 bases left between them. The CDR3 reads CATSSLGVGVGEKLFF. The DNA for the CDR3 is TGTGCCACCAGCAGCCTTGGGGTTGGCGTGGGAGAAAAACTGTTTTTT.

V usage is TRBV19 and J usage is TRBJ1-6, with 7 positions matching TRBD1. Germline V gives CDR1 LNHDA, CDR2 SQIVND (reference sequence). This CDR3 region has 14 residues. With V trimmed by 4 bases and J by 9 bases, 6 bases remained unmatched. The DNA for the CDR3 is TGTGCCAGTAGTAACACAGGGGTGATTTCACCCCTCCACTTT. It translates to CASSNTGVISPLHF.

This clone was seen once. The J gene is TRBJ2-7, the V gene TRBV7-2; D is unresolved. Per germline, CDR1 SGHTA and CDR2 FQGNSA. V lost 3 bases and J 6 bases, leaving 12 bases between the germline ends. CDR3 length: 13 residues. As DNA, the CDR3 is TGTGCCAGCAGCTTGTCGTATGGGTTCGAGCAGTACTTC. This translates into CASSLSYGFEQYF.

V usage is TRBV11-3 and J usage is TRBJ2-7, with D unclear. The CDR3 totals 14 residues. CDR1 is SGHNT and CDR2 is YENEEA in the germline V gene. Trimming took off 5 bases at V and 2 bases at J, with 13 bases between the two ends. The CDR3: CASSQGPEPYEQYF. The CDR3 DNA reads as TGTGCCAGCAGCCAAGGACCTGAACCCTACGAGCAGTACTTC.